This T cell receptor (beta chain) is drawn from a study of cytomegalovirus exposure and HLA in healthy donors. Study at large: Earlier findings included some 120 million unique TCR beta sequences obtained from approximately 170 million T cells.

PCR primers comprised 60 Vbeta and 13 Jbeta primers. TCRdb's table, derived via immunoSEQ multiplex PCR, lists solely in-frame clones and lacks some. The repertoire holds 150,000 to 200,000 clones, with 80% as singletons. There are 15 residues in the CDR3. V shed 0 bases and J 0 bases; nucleotides not matched to a gene: 3. Looked up from germline, CDR1 is SGHDT and CDR2 is YYEEEE. The V and J genes are TRBV5-6 and TRBJ2-7; 7 bases line up with TRBD1. The sample taken for sequencing was PBMCs. The clonotype was recovered from a woman aged 40 to 50 in good health and CMV-seronegative. CDR3 sequence: CASSLEGGSSYEQYF. CDR3 DNA sequence: TGTGCCAGCAGCTTGGAAGGGGGCAGCTCCTACGAGCAGTACTTC.